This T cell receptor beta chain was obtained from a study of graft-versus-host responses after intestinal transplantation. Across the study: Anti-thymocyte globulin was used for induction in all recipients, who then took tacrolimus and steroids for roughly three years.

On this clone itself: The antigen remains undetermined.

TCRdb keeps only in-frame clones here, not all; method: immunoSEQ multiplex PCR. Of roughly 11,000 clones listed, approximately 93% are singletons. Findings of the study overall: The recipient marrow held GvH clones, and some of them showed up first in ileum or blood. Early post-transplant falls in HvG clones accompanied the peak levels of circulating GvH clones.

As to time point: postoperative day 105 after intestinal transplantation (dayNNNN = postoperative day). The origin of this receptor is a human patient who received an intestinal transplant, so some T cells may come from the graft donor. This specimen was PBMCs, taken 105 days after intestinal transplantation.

CDR3: CASSEAGLAKVQETQYF. The CDR3 bases are TGTGCCAGCAGTGAAGCGGGACTAGCTAAGGTCCAAGAGACCCAGTACTTC. The rearrangement links TRBV2 to TRBJ2-5, with TRBD2 matching over 9 bases. The J segment lost 1 base and the V segment lost 0 bases, leaving 6 bases of the junction unmatched. This CDR3 spans 17 amino acids. CDR1 SNHLY and CDR2 FYNNEI come from the germline V gene.